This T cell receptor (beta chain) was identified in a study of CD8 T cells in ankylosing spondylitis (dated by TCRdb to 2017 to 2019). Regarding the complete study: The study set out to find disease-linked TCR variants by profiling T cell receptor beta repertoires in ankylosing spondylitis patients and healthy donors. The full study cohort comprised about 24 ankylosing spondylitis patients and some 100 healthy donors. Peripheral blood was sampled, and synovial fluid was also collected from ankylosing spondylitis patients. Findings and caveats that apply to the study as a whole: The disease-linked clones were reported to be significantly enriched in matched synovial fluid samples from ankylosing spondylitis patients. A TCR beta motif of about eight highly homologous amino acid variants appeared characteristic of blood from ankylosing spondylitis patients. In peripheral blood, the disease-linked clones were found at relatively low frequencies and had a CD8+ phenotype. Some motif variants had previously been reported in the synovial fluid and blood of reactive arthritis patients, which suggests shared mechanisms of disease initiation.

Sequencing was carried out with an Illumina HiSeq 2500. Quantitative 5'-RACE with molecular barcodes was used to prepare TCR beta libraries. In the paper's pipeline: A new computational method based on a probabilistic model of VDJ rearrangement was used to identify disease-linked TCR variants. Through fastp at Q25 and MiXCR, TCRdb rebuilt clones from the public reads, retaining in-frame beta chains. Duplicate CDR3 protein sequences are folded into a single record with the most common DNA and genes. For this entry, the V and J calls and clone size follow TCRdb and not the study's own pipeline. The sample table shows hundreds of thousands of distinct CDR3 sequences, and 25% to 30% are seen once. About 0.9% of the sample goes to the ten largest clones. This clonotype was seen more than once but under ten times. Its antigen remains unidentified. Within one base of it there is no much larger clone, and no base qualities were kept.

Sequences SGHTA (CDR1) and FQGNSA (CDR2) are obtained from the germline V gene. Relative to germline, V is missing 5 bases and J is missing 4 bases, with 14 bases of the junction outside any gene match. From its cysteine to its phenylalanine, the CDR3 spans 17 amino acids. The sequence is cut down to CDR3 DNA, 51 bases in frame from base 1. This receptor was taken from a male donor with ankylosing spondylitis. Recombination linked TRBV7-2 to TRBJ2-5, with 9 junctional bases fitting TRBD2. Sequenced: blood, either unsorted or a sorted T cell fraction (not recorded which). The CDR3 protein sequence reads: CASSLSLAGGPGETQYF. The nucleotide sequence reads TGTGCCAGCAGCCTGTCTTTGGCGGGAGGGCCGGGAGAGACCCAGTACTTC.